This TCR beta chain was observed in a study of spatial heterogeneity in lung cancer. General observations from the study: Detection of ubiquitous tumor TCRs in blood was higher at resection than follow-up.

Stated time point: sample taken at primary tumor resection. Whole RNA was taken from tumor, nontumor lung or frozen PBMC; it was then sequenced unsorted. The library protocol tagged each TCR cDNA with a unique molecular identifier. TCRdb processed the 5' RACE reads anew with MiXCR; each CDR3 protein has one entry. The table records 50,000 to 65,000 distinct CDR3 sequences, under 7.5% of them present only once. Germline assignment: CDR1 SGHAT and CDR2 FQNNGV. CDR3 length: 18 amino acids. Trimming removed 5 bases at V and 0 bases at J, with 17 bases between. This clonotype was seen only a few times. Antigen: not known.

J is TRBJ1-6 and V is TRBV11-2; no reliable D call. Specimen: PBMCs, collected at surgery. The clonotype originates from a female donor with early-stage non-small cell lung cancer. The CDR3 spells CASSIRATPSSYNSPLHF. The CDR3 coding sequence is TGTGCCAGCAGCATCCGGGCCACCCCAAGCTCCTATAATTCACCCCTCCACTTT.